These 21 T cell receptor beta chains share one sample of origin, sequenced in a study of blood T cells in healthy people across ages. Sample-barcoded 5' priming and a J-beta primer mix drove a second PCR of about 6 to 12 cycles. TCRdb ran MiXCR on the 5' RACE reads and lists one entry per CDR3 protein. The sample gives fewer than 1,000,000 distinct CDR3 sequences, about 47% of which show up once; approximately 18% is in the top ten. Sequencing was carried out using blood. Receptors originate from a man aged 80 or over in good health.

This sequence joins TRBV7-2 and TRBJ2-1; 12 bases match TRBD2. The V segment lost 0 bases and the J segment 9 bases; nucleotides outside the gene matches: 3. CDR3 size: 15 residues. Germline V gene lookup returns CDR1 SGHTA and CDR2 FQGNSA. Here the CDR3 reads CASSLAASGGGEQFF. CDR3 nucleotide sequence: TGTGCCAGCAGCTTAGCGGCTAGCGGGGGGGGTGAGCAGTTCTTC.

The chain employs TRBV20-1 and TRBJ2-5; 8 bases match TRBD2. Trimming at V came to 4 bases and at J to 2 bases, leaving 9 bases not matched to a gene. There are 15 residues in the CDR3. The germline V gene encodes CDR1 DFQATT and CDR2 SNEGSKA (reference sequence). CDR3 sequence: CSATEDSGTQETQYF. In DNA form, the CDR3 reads TGCAGTGCTACCGAGGATAGCGGGACACAAGAGACCCAGTACTTC.

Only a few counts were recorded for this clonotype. The CDR3 region has the DNA TGTGCCAGCAGCCAGGGACAGTACACAGATACGCAGTATTTT. Translated: CASSQGQYTDTQYF. The chain uses TRBV7-2 and TRBJ2-3; 7 bases fit TRBD1. The CDR3 spans 14 residues. V gave up 5 bases and J gave up 2 bases; unmatched junction bases: 4. Germline assignment: CDR1 SGHTA and CDR2 FQGNSA. The complete variable domain, with remaining parts taken from reference TRBV7-2 and TRBJ2-3, reads GAGVSQSPSNKVTEKGKDVELRCDPISGHTALYWYRQSLGQGLEFLIYFQGNSAPDKSGLPSDRFSAERTGGSVSTLTIQRTQQEDSAVYLCASSQGQYTDTQYFGPGTRLTVL.

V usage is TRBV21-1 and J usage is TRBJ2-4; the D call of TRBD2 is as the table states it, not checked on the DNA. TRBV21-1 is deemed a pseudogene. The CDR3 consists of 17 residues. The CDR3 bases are TGTGCCAGCAATTTAGGAACTAGCGGGCTAGCCAAAAACATTCAGTACTTC. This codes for CASNLGTSGLAKNIQYF.

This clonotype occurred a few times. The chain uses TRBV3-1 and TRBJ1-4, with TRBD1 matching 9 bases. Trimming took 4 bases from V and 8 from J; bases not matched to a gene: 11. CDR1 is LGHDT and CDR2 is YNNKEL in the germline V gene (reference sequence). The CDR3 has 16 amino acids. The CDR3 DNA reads TGTGCCAGCAGCCCGCAGAGGGACAGGGAGGAGGAAAAACTGTTTTTT. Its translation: CASSPQRDREEEKLFF.

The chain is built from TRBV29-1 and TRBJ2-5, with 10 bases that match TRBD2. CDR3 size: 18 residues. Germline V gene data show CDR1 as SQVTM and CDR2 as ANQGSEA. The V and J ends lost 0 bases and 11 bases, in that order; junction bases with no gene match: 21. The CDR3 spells CSVEDLDPRLAGANEQYF. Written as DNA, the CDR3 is TGCAGCGTTGAAGATCTTGACCCTAGGCTAGCGGGGGCCAATGAGCAGTACTTC.

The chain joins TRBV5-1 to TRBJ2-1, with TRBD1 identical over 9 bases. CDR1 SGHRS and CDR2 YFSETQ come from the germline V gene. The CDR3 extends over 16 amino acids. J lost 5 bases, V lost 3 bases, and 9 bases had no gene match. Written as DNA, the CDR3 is TGCGCCAGCAGCTCGATCCGGGACAGGGTCAACAATGAGCAGTTCTTC. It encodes CASSSIRDRVNNEQFF.

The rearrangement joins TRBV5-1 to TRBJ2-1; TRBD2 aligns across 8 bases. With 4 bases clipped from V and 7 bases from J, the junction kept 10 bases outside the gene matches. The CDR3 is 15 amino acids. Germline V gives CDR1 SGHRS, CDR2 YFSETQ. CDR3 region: CASSVVVGGRNEQFF. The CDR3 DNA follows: TGCGCCAGCAGCGTAGTGGTTGGCGGGAGGAATGAGCAGTTCTTC. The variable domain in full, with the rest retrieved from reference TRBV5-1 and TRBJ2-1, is KAGVTQTPRYLIKTRGQQVTLSCSPISGHRSVSWYQQTPGQGLQFLFEYFSETQRNKGNFPGRFSGRQFSNSRSEMNVSTLELGDSALYLCASSVVVGGRNEQFFGPGTRLTVL.

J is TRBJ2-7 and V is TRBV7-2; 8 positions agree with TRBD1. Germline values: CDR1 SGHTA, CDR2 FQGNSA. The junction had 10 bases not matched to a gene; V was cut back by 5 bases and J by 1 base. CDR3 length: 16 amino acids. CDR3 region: CASSLTGGYFSYEQYF. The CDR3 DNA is TGTGCCAGCAGCCTAACAGGGGGTTACTTTTCCTACGAGCAGTACTTC.

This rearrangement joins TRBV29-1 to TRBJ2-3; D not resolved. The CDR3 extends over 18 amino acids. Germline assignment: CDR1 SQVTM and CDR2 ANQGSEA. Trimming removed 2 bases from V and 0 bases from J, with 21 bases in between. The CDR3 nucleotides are TGCAGCGTTGAACTTCCCCTGACCGTCTTTCCTAGCACAGATACGCAGTATTTT. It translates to CSVELPLTVFPSTDTQYF.

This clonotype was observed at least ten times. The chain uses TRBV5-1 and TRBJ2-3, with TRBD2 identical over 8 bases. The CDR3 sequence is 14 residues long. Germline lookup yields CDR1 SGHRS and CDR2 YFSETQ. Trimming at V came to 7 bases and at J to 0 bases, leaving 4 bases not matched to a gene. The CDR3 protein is CASLAGLSTDTQYF. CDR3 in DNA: TGCGCCAGCCTAGCGGGTCTTAGCACAGATACGCAGTATTTT.

CDR3 nucleotide sequence: TGCGCCAGCAGCTTGGACCCGGATCCTCCCTACAATGAGCAGTTCTTC. Its protein is CASSLDPDPPYNEQFF. V is TRBV5-1 and J is TRBJ2-1; no reliable D call. The V gene's germline CDR1 is SGHRS and CDR2 YFSETQ. Trimming cost V 0 bases and J 2 bases, with 12 bases left between them. The CDR3 sequence is 16 residues long.

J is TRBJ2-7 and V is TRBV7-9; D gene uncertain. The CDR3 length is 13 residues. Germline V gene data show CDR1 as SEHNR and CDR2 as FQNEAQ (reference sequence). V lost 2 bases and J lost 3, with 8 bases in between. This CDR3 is CASSLPPGYEQYF. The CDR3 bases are TGTGCCAGCAGCTTACCCCCAGGCTACGAGCAGTACTTC.

The CDR3 loop is CASSAVGGYEQYF. CDR3 DNA: TGTGCCAGCAGCGCCGTTGGGGGCTACGAGCAGTACTTC. V and J are TRBV7-2 and TRBJ2-7; D is tentatively TRBD1 or TRBD2 (5 bases each). The CDR3 covers 13 residues. Trimming cost V 5 bases and J 3 bases, with 11 bases left between them. Per the germline V gene, CDR1 is SGHTA and CDR2 is FQGNSA.

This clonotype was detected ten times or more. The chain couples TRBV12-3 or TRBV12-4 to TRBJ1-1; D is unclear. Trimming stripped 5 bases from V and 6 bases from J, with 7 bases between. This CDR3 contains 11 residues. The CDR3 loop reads CASSRWPEAFF. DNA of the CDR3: TGTGCCAGCAGTCGCTGGCCTGAAGCTTTCTTT.

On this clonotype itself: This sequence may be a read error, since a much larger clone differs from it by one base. The CDR3 protein is CAIRGQSSTYGQYF. The DNA for the CDR3 is TGTGCCATCAGAGGGCAGTCTTCGACCTACGGGCAGTACTTC. The chain has TRBV10-3 and TRBJ2-5; D is uncertain. The CDR3 extends over 14 amino acids. Germline CDR1 and CDR2: ENHRY and SYGVKD. Between the trimmed V and J ends, which lost 6 bases and 11 bases, there was a span of 22 bases.

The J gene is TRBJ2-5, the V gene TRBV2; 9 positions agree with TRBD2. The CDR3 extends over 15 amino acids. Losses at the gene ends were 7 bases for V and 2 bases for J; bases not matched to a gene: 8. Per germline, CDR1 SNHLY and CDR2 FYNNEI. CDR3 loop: CASMPKRGEQETQYF. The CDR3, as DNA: TGTGCCAGCATGCCCAAGCGGGGGGAACAAGAGACCCAGTACTTC. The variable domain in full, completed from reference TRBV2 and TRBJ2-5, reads EPEVTQTPSHQVTQMGQEVILRCVPISNHLYFYWYRQILGQKVEFLVSFYNNEISEKSEIFDDQFSVERPDGSNFTLKIRSTKLEDSAMYFCASMPKRGEQETQYFGPGTRLLVL.

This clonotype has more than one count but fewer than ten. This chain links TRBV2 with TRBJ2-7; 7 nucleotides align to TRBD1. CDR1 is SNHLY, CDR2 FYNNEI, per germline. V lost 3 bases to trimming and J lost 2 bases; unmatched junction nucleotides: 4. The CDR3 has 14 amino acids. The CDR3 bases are TGTGCCAGCAGTGATAGACAGGGCCCCTACGAGCAGTACTTC. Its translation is CASSDRQGPYEQYF.

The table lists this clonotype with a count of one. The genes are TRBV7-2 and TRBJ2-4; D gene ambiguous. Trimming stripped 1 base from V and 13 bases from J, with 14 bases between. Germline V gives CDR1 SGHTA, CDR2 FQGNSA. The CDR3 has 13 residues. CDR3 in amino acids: CASSLEVPTRQYF. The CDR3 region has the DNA TGTGCCAGCAGCTTAGAGGTTCCGACCCGGCAGTACTTC.

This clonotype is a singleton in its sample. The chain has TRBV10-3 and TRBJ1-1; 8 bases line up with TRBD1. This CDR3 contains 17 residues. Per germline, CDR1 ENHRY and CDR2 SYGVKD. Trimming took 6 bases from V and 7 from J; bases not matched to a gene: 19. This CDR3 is CAIRTIQGAGGRGEAFF. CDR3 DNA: TGTGCCATCAGGACAATTCAGGGGGCGGGGGGAAGGGGTGAAGCTTTCTTT.

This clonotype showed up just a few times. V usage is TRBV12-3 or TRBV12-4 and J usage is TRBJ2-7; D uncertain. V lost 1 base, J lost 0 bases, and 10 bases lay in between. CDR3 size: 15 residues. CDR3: CASSLDSRSSYEQYF. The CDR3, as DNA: TGTGCCAGCAGTTTAGACTCCCGGAGCTCCTACGAGCAGTACTTC.